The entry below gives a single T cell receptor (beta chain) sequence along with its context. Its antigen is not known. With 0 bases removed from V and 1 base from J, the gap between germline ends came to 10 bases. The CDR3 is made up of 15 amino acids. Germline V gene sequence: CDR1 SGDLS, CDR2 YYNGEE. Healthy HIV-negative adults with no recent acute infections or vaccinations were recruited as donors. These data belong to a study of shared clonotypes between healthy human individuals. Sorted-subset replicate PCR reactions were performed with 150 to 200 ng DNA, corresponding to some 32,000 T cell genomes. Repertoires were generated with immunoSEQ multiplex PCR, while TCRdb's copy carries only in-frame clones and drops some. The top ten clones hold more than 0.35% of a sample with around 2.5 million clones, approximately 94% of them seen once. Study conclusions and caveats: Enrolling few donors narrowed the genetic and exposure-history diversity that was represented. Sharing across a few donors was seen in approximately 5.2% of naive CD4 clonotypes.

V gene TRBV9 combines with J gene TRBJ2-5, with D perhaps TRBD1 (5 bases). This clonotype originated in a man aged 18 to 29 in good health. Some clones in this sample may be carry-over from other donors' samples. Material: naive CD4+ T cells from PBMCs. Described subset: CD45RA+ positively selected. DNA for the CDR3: TGTGCCAGCAGCGTAGCTTTAGGGGCCCAAGAGACCCAGTACTTC. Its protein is CASSVALGAQETQYF. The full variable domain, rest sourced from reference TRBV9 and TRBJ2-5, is DSGVTQTPKHLITATGQRVTLRCSPRSGDLSVYWYQQSLDQGLQFLIQYYNGEERAKGNILERFSAQQFPDLHSELNLSSLELGDSALYFCASSVALGAQETQYFGPGTRLLVL.